These 25 T cell receptor beta chains were all obtained from the same sample, sequenced in a study of blood T cell repertoires in COVID-19. Sequenced by immunoSEQ multiplex PCR; TCRdb stores in-frame clones only, minus some. The table lists approximately 130,000 clones, approximately 83% of them singletons, with around 18% in the top ten. Input material: peripheral blood. These receptors were obtained from a woman in her forties or fifties who had recovered from COVID-19.

The V and J genes are TRBV5-1 and TRBJ2-3; 9 nucleotides match TRBD2. Germline V gene sequence: CDR1 SGHRS, CDR2 YFSETQ. The CDR3 has 16 amino acids. With 4 bases clipped from V and 1 base from J, the junction kept 7 bases outside the gene matches. CDR3 protein: CASSPLPSGGTDTQYF. For the CDR3, the DNA is TGCGCCAGCAGCCCCCTGCCTAGCGGGGGCACAGATACGCAGTATTTT.

The chain is built from TRBV5-1 and TRBJ1-2; D is undetermined. Germline lookup yields CDR1 SGHRS and CDR2 YFSETQ. Trimming cost V 4 bases and J 3 bases, with 16 bases left between them. The CDR3 runs 15 residues. In nucleotides, the CDR3 is TGCGCCAGCAGCCCCGGGTTAGGAGAGTACTATGGCTACACCTTC. It yields the protein CASSPGLGEYYGYTF.

The chain employs TRBV6-5 and TRBJ1-1; 9 nucleotides agree with TRBD1. V gave up 2 bases and J gave up 5 bases; unmatched junction bases: 3. Germline V gene lookup returns CDR1 MNHEY and CDR2 SVGAGI. There are 14 residues in the CDR3. The CDR3 bases are TGTGCCAGCAGTTACAAAGGACAGGGGACTGAAGCTTTCTTT. This codes for CASSYKGQGTEAFF.

The chain has TRBV30 and TRBJ2-2; 7 bases align to TRBD1. Trimming took 3 bases from V and 1 from J; bases not matched to a gene: 2. The CDR3 totals 14 residues. Germline lookup yields CDR1 GTSNPN and CDR2 SVGIG (reference sequence). The CDR3 spells CAWRDRWNTGELFF. The DNA for the CDR3 is TGTGCCTGGAGGGACAGGTGGAACACCGGGGAGCTGTTTTTT.

J is TRBJ1-6 and V is TRBV6-5, with D unresolved. Per the germline V gene, CDR1 is MNHEY and CDR2 is SVGAGI. The ends were cut back, 5 bases at V and 7 bases at J, with 12 bases in the middle. The CDR3 consists of 14 residues. In DNA form, the CDR3 reads TGTGCCAGCAGTCCCATTTCAGGCAATTCACCCCTCCACTTT. This translates into CASSPISGNSPLHF.

CDR3 protein: CASSSLDRGRTEAFF. The CDR3 DNA reads TGTGCCAGCAGTTCCCTGGACAGGGGTCGGACTGAAGCTTTCTTT. The rearrangement joins TRBV6-5 to TRBJ1-1; 9 bases are shared with TRBD1. Germline trimming cut 4 bases from V and 5 bases from J; bases unmatched to any gene: 8. Germline lookup yields CDR1 MNHEY and CDR2 SVGAGI. The CDR3 is 15 amino acids.

The genes are TRBV9 and TRBJ1-2; 10 positions agree with TRBD1. The length of the CDR3 is 15 residues. CDR1 SGDLS and CDR2 YYNGEE come from the germline V gene. V lost 0 bases, J lost 7 bases, and 6 bases stayed unmatched. The CDR3 nucleotides are TGTGCCAGCAGCGTAGCTGGGGGACAGGGGTCTGGCTACACCTTC. It specifies CASSVAGGQGSGYTF.

The chain couples TRBV5-4 to TRBJ2-5, with TRBD2 matching over 7 bases. V was clipped by 0 bases and J by 3 bases; unmatched bases: 11. The V gene's germline CDR1 is SGHNT and CDR2 YYREEE (reference sequence). This CDR3 contains 17 residues. The CDR3 coding sequence is TGTGCCAGCAGCTTGGGGGGGGGTCGTAGCGCGAAAGAGACCCAGTACTTC. Protein product: CASSLGGGRSAKETQYF.

The chain employs TRBV19 and TRBJ2-3; 9 bases map to TRBD2. The germline gives CDR1 LNHDA, CDR2 SQIVND (reference sequence). The CDR3 loop spans 16 amino acids. Trimming cost V 2 bases and J 6 bases; bases outside gene matches: 9. The CDR3, as DNA: TGTGCCAGTAGTATACGGCTAGCGGGGCAGCGGGATACGCAGTATTTT. This codes for CASSIRLAGQRDTQYF. The full variable domain, in which reference TRBV19 and TRBJ2-3 provide the parts outside the CDR3, is DGGITQSPKYLFRKEGQNVTLSCEQNLNHDAMYWYRQDPGQGLRLIYYSQIVNDFQKGDIAEGYSVSREKKESFPLTVTSAQKNPTAFYLCASSIRLAGQRDTQYFGPGTRLTVL.

The rearrangement joins TRBV4-1 to TRBJ2-5; D possibly corresponds to TRBD2 (7 bases). Germline-derived CDR1 and CDR2 are MGHRA and YSYEKL. CDR3 length: 17 amino acids. The ends were cut back, 4 bases at V and 5 bases at J, with 23 bases in the middle. This CDR3 reads CASSPVGRGGQGETQYF. CDR3 nucleotides: TGCGCCAGCAGCCCAGTCGGCCGCGGGGGCCAGGGGGAGACCCAGTACTTC.

This clone was seen once. The chain carries TRBV30 and TRBJ1-1; a possible D gene is TRBD1 (6 bases). The CDR3 spans 14 residues. Germline CDR1 and CDR2: GTSNPN and SVGIG (reference sequence). The V end was cut by 2 bases, the J end by 5 bases, with 15 bases between. In DNA form, the CDR3 reads TGTGCCTGGAGTAGCTTAGGGGGAGGGACTGAAGCTTTCTTT. Protein product: CAWSSLGGGTEAFF. Supplemented by reference TRBV30 and TRBJ1-1, the full variable domain reads SQTIHQWPATLVQPVGSPLSLECTVEGTSNPNLYWYRQAAGRGLQLLFYSVGIGQISSEVPQNLSASRPQDRQFILSSKKLLLSDSGFYLCAWSSLGGGTEAFFGQGTRLTVV.

The chain carries TRBV19 and TRBJ2-1, with D possibly being TRBD2 (6 bases). The CDR3 has 16 amino acids. Germline values: CDR1 LNHDA, CDR2 SQIVND (reference sequence). V shed 6 bases and J shed 6 bases, with 21 bases lying between them. This CDR3 reads CASSRDYGGLSNEQFF. CDR3 DNA: TGTGCCAGTAGCCGGGATTATGGGGGGTTATCCAATGAGCAGTTCTTC.

This CDR3 reads CASSITRETQYF. CDR3 in DNA: TGTGCCAGTAGTATTACCAGAGAGACCCAGTACTTC. V and J are TRBV19 and TRBJ2-5; no clear D gene. The CDR3 runs to 12 residues. With 3 bases removed from V and 4 bases from J, the gap between germline ends came to 6 bases. Germline assignment: CDR1 LNHDA and CDR2 SQIVND (reference sequence). The complete variable domain, with remaining parts taken from reference TRBV19 and TRBJ2-5, reads DGGITQSPKYLFRKEGQNVTLSCEQNLNHDAMYWYRQDPGQGLRLIYYSQIVNDFQKGDIAEGYSVSREKKESFPLTVTSAQKNPTAFYLCASSITRETQYFGPGTRLLVL.

The chain has TRBV19 and TRBJ2-3, with D possibly being TRBD2 (6 bases). Trimming cost V 1 base and J 0 bases, with 8 bases left between them. Germline V gene data show CDR1 as LNHDA and CDR2 as SQIVND (reference sequence). CDR3 length equals 15 residues. The CDR3 nucleotides are TGTGCCAGTAGTATAGGCAGCGGGAGCACAGATACGCAGTATTTT. Residues: CASSIGSGSTDTQYF.

This sequence joins TRBV30 and TRBJ1-1, with D uncertain. This CDR3 has 15 amino acids. Germline CDR1 reads GTSNPN; CDR2 reads SVGIG (reference sequence). Trimming shortened V by 0 bases and J by 2 bases, and 13 bases separated the two germline ends. Here the CDR3 reads CAWSVLDGRNTEAFF. CDR3 sequence (DNA): TGTGCCTGGAGTGTACTGGACGGGAGAAACACTGAAGCTTTCTTT.

The rearrangement joins TRBV28 to TRBJ2-5; the D gene is possibly TRBD1 (5 bases). Germline V gene lookup returns CDR1 MDHEN and CDR2 SYDVKM. The CDR3 runs 15 residues. V lost 5 bases, J lost 4 bases, and 17 bases lay in between. The CDR3 reads CASSQGFFSGETQYF. The CDR3 coding sequence is TGTGCCAGCAGTCAGGGTTTTTTCTCGGGAGAGACCCAGTACTTC.

The chain links TRBV3-1 (or the pseudogene TRBV3-2) to TRBJ2-7; 13 bases line up with TRBD2. The CDR3 runs to 17 residues. The germline gives CDR1 LGHDT, CDR2 YNNKEL (reference sequence). With V trimmed by 4 bases and J by 0 bases, 6 bases remained unmatched. CDR3 in amino acids: CASSLTSGRPSSYEQYF. CDR3 coding DNA: TGTGCCAGCAGCCTGACTAGCGGGAGGCCTAGCTCCTACGAGCAGTACTTC.

This clone was seen a handful of times. V gene TRBV7-3 combines with J gene TRBJ1-1; TRBD1 aligns across 7 bases. Trimming took 3 bases from V and 2 from J; bases not matched to a gene: 3. The CDR3 length is 14 residues. Germline V gene data show CDR1 as SGHTA and CDR2 as FQGTGA. CDR3 in amino acids: CASSFDRDNTEAFF. The CDR3 nucleotides read TGTGCCAGCAGCTTTGACAGGGATAACACTGAAGCTTTCTTT.

The CDR3 region is CASSHQRGSRGGGYTF. CDR3 coding DNA: TGCGCCAGCAGCCACCAGCGGGGGAGCAGGGGAGGGGGCTACACCTTC. The chain is built from TRBV4-3 and TRBJ1-2; perhaps TRBD1 as D (6 bases). This CDR3 is built from 16 residues. V lost 3 bases and J lost 8, with 22 bases in between. Germline V gives CDR1 LGHNA, CDR2 YSLEER.

This CDR3 reads CASSHFWDNNSPLHF. In DNA, the CDR3 is TGTGCCAGCAGCCACTTCTGGGACAATAATTCACCCCTCCACTTT. The chain couples TRBV3-1 (or the pseudogene TRBV3-2) to TRBJ1-6, with a tentative D call TRBD1 (6 bases). From germline, CDR1 is LGHDT and CDR2 YNNKEL (reference sequence). Trimming cost V 3 bases and J 5 bases, with 11 bases left between them. This CDR3 is 15 amino acids long.

The chain carries TRBV6-6 and TRBJ1-2; 7 bases line up with TRBD1. The V segment lost 8 bases and the J segment 8 bases; nucleotides outside the gene matches: 11. This CDR3 is built from 13 residues. Germline V gene lookup returns CDR1 MNHNY and CDR2 SVGAGI (reference sequence). CDR3 protein: CASGDSGRGGYTF. CDR3 nucleotides: TGTGCCAGCGGGGACAGCGGACGAGGGGGCTACACCTTC.

The V call is TRBV18, the J call TRBJ2-5, with TRBD2 matching 9 bases. The CDR3 covers 16 residues. Trimming took 3 bases from V and 1 from J; bases not matched to a gene: 6. Germline V lookup: CDR1 KGHSH, CDR2 LQKENI. The CDR3 spells CASSPTAGGVQETQYF. CDR3 sequence (DNA): TGTGCCAGCTCACCGACGGCGGGGGGGGTCCAAGAGACCCAGTACTTC. Full variable domain (remainder filled in from reference TRBV18 and TRBJ2-5): NAGVMQNPRHLVRRRGQEARLRCSPMKGHSHVYWYRQLPEEGLKFMVYLQKENIIDESGMPKERFSAEFPKEGPSILRIQQVVRGDSAAYFCASSPTAGGVQETQYFGPGTRLLVL.

The chain carries TRBV5-4 and TRBJ2-1, with 12 positions matching TRBD2. The V and J ends lost 5 bases and 6 bases, in that order; junction bases with no gene match: 9. Germline values: CDR1 SGHNT, CDR2 YYREEE (reference sequence). The CDR3 covers 16 residues. The CDR3: CASRFGASGGANEQFF. The CDR3 nucleotides read TGTGCCAGCAGATTTGGGGCTAGCGGGGGGGCCAATGAGCAGTTCTTC.

The chain couples TRBV2 to TRBJ1-4; the D gene is possibly TRBD1 (5 bases). The V end was cut by 9 bases, the J end by 7 bases, with 18 bases between. This CDR3 is built from 14 residues. Germline CDR1 is SNHLY and CDR2 is FYNNEI. The CDR3 here is CASGAGSVSEKLFF. CDR3 nucleotide sequence: TGTGCCAGTGGGGCAGGGTCCGTTAGTGAAAAACTGTTTTTT.

The count of this clone is one. The rearrangement links TRBV10-3 to TRBJ1-5; 9 bases agree with TRBD1. The junction had 2 bases not matched to a gene; V was cut back by 4 bases and J by 4 bases. The CDR3 contains 14 residues. Per germline, CDR1 ENHRY and CDR2 SYGVKD. CDR3 in amino acids: CAISGGQGNQPQHF. The CDR3 nucleotides are TGTGCCATCAGTGGGGGACAGGGTAATCAGCCCCAGCATTTT.